A single sample gave rise to the 25 T cell receptor beta chains below, sequenced in a study of memory CD4+ T cells and cytomegalovirus serostatus. Sequencing used immunoSEQ multiplex PCR; TCRdb keeps in-frame clones, though not all of them. The sample lists about 59,000 clones; roughly three quarters were seen once. The sort gate was single viable CD3+CD4+CD8-CD45RO+ cells for memory CD4+ T cells. Sequenced sample: memory CD4+ T cells from blood. These TCRs come from an adult in good health and CMV-seronegative.

The rearrangement uses TRBV5-5 and TRBJ1-4; D remains unclear. V lost 4 bases, J lost 7 bases, and 17 bases lay in between. Per germline, CDR1 SGHKS and CDR2 YYEKEE (reference sequence). CDR3 size: 15 residues. The CDR3 loop is CASSPLMVGGEKLFF. Here the CDR3 DNA reads TGTGCCAGCAGCCCCTTAATGGTGGGTGGTGAAAAACTGTTTTTT.

The chain combines TRBV6-5 with TRBJ2-5; D gene uncertain. Germline CDR1 reads MNHEY; CDR2 reads SVGAGI. Trimming removed 6 bases from V and 1 base from J, with 9 bases in between. The CDR3 contains 13 residues. CDR3 region: CASSDPPQETQYF. For the CDR3, the DNA is TGTGCCAGCAGCGATCCGCCCCAAGAGACCCAGTACTTC.

This clone was counted only a few times. This chain links TRBV19 with TRBJ2-2, with 10 bases matching TRBD2. The CDR3 totals 20 residues. The germline V gene has CDR1 LNHDA and CDR2 SQIVND (reference sequence). The J segment lost 2 bases and the V segment lost 4 bases, leaving 16 bases of the junction unmatched. The CDR3: CASSRLGRLLAGVNTGELFF. The CDR3 nucleotides read TGTGCCAGTAGTAGATTGGGCAGACTGCTAGCGGGAGTAAACACCGGGGAGCTGTTTTTT.

The J gene is TRBJ1-1, the V gene TRBV9; D unclear. V was cut by 3 bases and J by 0 bases, with 9 bases left in between. CDR1 is SGDLS, CDR2 YYNGEE, per germline. The CDR3 length is 14 residues. The CDR3 DNA reads as TGTGCCAGCAGCGGAGGCAGGATGAACACTGAAGCTTTCTTT. This gives the protein CASSGGRMNTEAFF.

The V gene is TRBV7-8, the J gene TRBJ1-2; 7 nucleotides align to TRBD1. This CDR3 contains 14 residues. The germline V gene encodes CDR1 SGHVS and CDR2 FQNEAQ. The ends lost 5 bases at V and 7 bases at J; junction bases unmatched: 10. Written as DNA, the CDR3 is TGTGCCAGCAGCCCGTTGACAGGGTTGGGTGGCTACACCTTC. It is translated as CASSPLTGLGGYTF.

This sequence joins TRBV30 and TRBJ1-5; no clear D. Germline CDR1 reads GTSNPN; CDR2 reads SVGIG (reference sequence). This CDR3 is 14 amino acids long. V was clipped by 1 base and J by 2 bases, with 9 bases between them. The CDR3 sequence is CAWSALGGNQPQHF. The DNA of the CDR3 is TGTGCCTGGAGTGCCCTTGGGGGCAATCAGCCCCAGCATTTT.

V is TRBV19 and J is TRBJ1-2; D uncertain. V was trimmed by 3 bases and J by 6 bases, leaving 11 bases between them. Germline CDR1 reads LNHDA; CDR2 reads SQIVND (reference sequence). The CDR3 is 13 amino acids. In nucleotides, the CDR3 is TGTGCCAGTAGTATCATGATGGCCCATGGCTACACCTTC. This sequence encodes CASSIMMAHGYTF. The entire variable domain, with the rest obtained from reference TRBV19 and TRBJ1-2, is as follows: DGGITQSPKYLFRKEGQNVTLSCEQNLNHDAMYWYRQDPGQGLRLIYYSQIVNDFQKGDIAEGYSVSREKKESFPLTVTSAQKNPTAFYLCASSIMMAHGYTFGSGTRLTVV.

This clone was counted a single time. The V call is TRBV28, the J call TRBJ2-3; 7 nucleotides agree with TRBD2. Trimming cost V 8 bases and J 5 bases; bases outside gene matches: 10. CDR1 is MDHEN, CDR2 SYDVKM, per germline. The CDR3 is 14 amino acids. CDR3 region: CASSRSGKRDTQYF. CDR3 bases: TGTGCCAGCTCGAGAAGCGGGAAAAGAGATACGCAGTATTTT.

The gene calls are TRBV15 and TRBJ2-5; no clear D. CDR1 and CDR2 from the germline V gene are LNHNV and YYDKDF (reference sequence). Trimming cost V 0 bases and J 4 bases, with 6 bases left between them. This CDR3 contains 13 residues. For the CDR3, the DNA is TGTGCCACCAGCAGAGATCAAGCAGAGACCCAGTACTTC. Amino acids: CATSRDQAETQYF.

This chain joins TRBV6-1 and TRBJ2-1, with 11 positions matching TRBD2. Germline V CDR1 and CDR2: MNHNS, SASEGT. The CDR3 totals 15 residues. Trimming at V came to 5 bases and at J to 4 bases, leaving 4 bases not matched to a gene. In nucleotides, the CDR3 is TGTGCCAGCAGTTCCGGGACTAGCGGTTACAATGAGCAGTTCTTC. Translation: CASSSGTSGYNEQFF.

The chain employs TRBV6-6 and TRBJ2-1; D is unclear. V lost 3 bases to trimming and J lost 9 bases, with 12 bases between them. This CDR3 has 13 amino acids. CDR1 and CDR2 (germline): MNHNY, SVGAGI (reference sequence). CDR3 bases: TGTGCCAGCAGTTATATGGGGATTGGTGAGCAGTTCTTC. It yields the protein CASSYMGIGEQFF.

V usage is TRBV2 and J usage is TRBJ1-4, with D maybe TRBD1 (6 bases). Germline CDR1 is SNHLY and CDR2 is FYNNEI. The CDR3 has 13 residues. Trimming removed 9 bases from V and 8 bases from J, with 16 bases in between. The CDR3 loop is CASQGTYGEKLFF. The CDR3, as DNA: TGTGCCAGTCAGGGGACATACGGGGAAAAACTGTTTTTT.

V and J are TRBV28 and TRBJ1-5; D is unclear. In germline, CDR1 is MDHEN, CDR2 SYDVKM. The CDR3 sequence is 14 residues long. V lost 2 bases and J lost 11, with 16 bases in between. In DNA, the CDR3 is TGTGCCAGCAGTTTAGCTTCTCCGGCCGCGGCCCAGCATTTT. Its translation: CASSLASPAAAQHF.

This clone was seen a single time. J is TRBJ2-1 and V is TRBV6-1; D unresolved. Germline V lookup: CDR1 MNHNS, CDR2 SASEGT. V was pared by 8 bases and J by 0 bases, with 8 bases between. This CDR3 contains 13 residues. The CDR3 loop reads CASRVSSYNEQFF. The DNA for the CDR3 is TGTGCCAGCCGGGTGAGCTCCTACAATGAGCAGTTCTTC.

The DNA of the CDR3 is TGTGCCAGTAGTTGGGGGACAGGGTTTTCAGATACGCAGTATTTT. As protein: CASSWGTGFSDTQYF. The chain carries TRBV19 and TRBJ2-3; 9 bases are shared with TRBD1. The germline gives CDR1 LNHDA, CDR2 SQIVND (reference sequence). The CDR3 contains 15 residues. Trimming removed 5 bases from V and 4 bases from J; junction bases left unmatched: 7.

V is TRBV6-6 and J is TRBJ1-5, with D perhaps TRBD1 (6 bases). Deletions cut 6 bases from V and 4 bases from J, with 10 bases between. The germline V gene encodes CDR1 MNHNY and CDR2 SVGAGI (reference sequence). CDR3 length equals 13 residues. DNA for the CDR3: TGTGCCAGCAGCCAGGACAGAAATCAGCCCCAGCATTTT. It encodes CASSQDRNQPQHF.

The rearrangement joins TRBV28 to TRBJ1-2, with 8 positions matching TRBD1. The V and J ends lost 2 bases and 8 bases, in that order; junction bases with no gene match: 4. The CDR3 spans 13 residues. The germline V gene encodes CDR1 MDHEN and CDR2 SYDVKM. The CDR3 coding sequence is TGTGCCAGCAGTTTAACACAGGGGGGGGGCTACACCTTC. Translation: CASSLTQGGGYTF.

This clone occurred once. This chain links TRBV15 with TRBJ2-7, with D unclear. Trimming removed 0 bases from V and 3 bases from J, with 6 bases in between. The germline gives CDR1 LNHNV, CDR2 YYDKDF (reference sequence). CDR3 length: 13 amino acids. CDR3 nucleotides: TGTGCCACCAGCAGAGACTTTGGCTACGAGCAGTACTTC. Translating gives CATSRDFGYEQYF.

V and J are TRBV5-4 and TRBJ1-3; D perhaps matches TRBD1 (5 bases). The CDR3 totals 16 residues. V dropped 0 bases and J dropped 0 bases, with 10 bases sitting between them. Germline V lookup: CDR1 SGHNT, CDR2 YYREEE (reference sequence). The CDR3 region has the DNA TGTGCCAGCAGCTTGGCCGGGGACCCCTCTGGAAACACCATATATTTT. As protein: CASSLAGDPSGNTIYF. Complete variable domain (other parts from reference TRBV5-4 and TRBJ1-3): ETGVTQSPTHLIKTRGQQVTLRCSSQSGHNTVSWYQQALGQGPQFIFQYYREEENGRGNFPPRFSGLQFPNYSSELNVNALELDDSALYLCASSLAGDPSGNTIYFGEGSWLTVV.

The gene calls are TRBV6-6 and TRBJ2-5; D remains ambiguous. The CDR3 runs 13 residues. V lost 4 bases to trimming and J lost 2 bases, with 8 bases between them. Germline CDR1 reads MNHNY; CDR2 reads SVGAGI (reference sequence). The CDR3 nucleotides are TGTGCCAGCAGTTGGAACTCTCAAGAGACCCAGTACTTC. Its protein product is CASSWNSQETQYF.

The chain employs TRBV19 and TRBJ1-2; 8 nucleotides align to TRBD1. This CDR3 has 13 amino acids. V gave up 5 bases and J gave up 8 bases; unmatched junction bases: 7. CDR1 is LNHDA and CDR2 is SQIVND in the germline V gene (reference sequence). CDR3 residues: CASSAMDRAGYTF. CDR3 in DNA: TGTGCCAGTAGTGCGATGGACAGGGCGGGCTACACCTTC.

This clone was detected only once. The chain joins TRBV6-5 to TRBJ2-7, with D possibly being TRBD1 (6 bases). Germline V lookup: CDR1 MNHEY, CDR2 SVGAGI. CDR3 length: 15 amino acids. Between the trimmed V and J ends, which lost 0 bases and 7 bases, there was a span of 16 bases. The CDR3 bases are TGTGCCAGCAGTTACTCGGGCAGGGGTTATGGGGAGCAGTACTTC. Its protein product is CASSYSGRGYGEQYF.

The chain uses TRBV28 and TRBJ1-5; TRBD1 matches 9 bases. V trimming: 6 bases; J trimming: 1 base; junction bases outside the gene matches: 16. Germline CDR1 reads MDHEN; CDR2 reads SYDVKM. CDR3 length: 19 amino acids. CDR3 in DNA: TGTGCCAGCAGGTCACCGGGACAGGGATCTTTAAGAAGCAATCAGCCCCAGCATTTT. It encodes CASRSPGQGSLRSNQPQHF.

CDR3 nucleotides: TGTGCCAGCAGCCCTCCCTTCCGACTAGCGGTGTACAATGAGCAGTTCTTC. The encoded protein is CASSPPFRLAVYNEQFF. The chain joins TRBV7-9 to TRBJ2-1; 9 bases fit TRBD2. The CDR3 loop spans 17 amino acids. Trimming took 5 bases from V and 4 from J; bases not matched to a gene: 12. CDR1 is SEHNR and CDR2 is FQNEAQ in the germline V gene (reference sequence). The variable domain in full, with the rest retrieved from reference TRBV7-9 and TRBJ2-1, is DTGVSQNPRHKITKRGQNVTFRCDPISEHNRLYWYRQTLGQGPEFLTYFQNEAQLEKSRLLSDRFSAERPKGSFSTLEIQRTEQGDSAMYLCASSPPFRLAVYNEQFFGPGTRLTVL.

This clone appeared a few times. The V call is TRBV7-2, the J call TRBJ2-3; 8 positions agree with TRBD2. The CDR3 runs to 15 residues. V shed 5 bases and J 3 bases; nucleotides not matched to a gene: 7. Germline V lookup: CDR1 SGHTA, CDR2 FQGNSA. DNA for the CDR3: TGTGCCAGCAGCCCACTCCTAGCGGGTACAGATACGCAGTATTTT. Its protein product is CASSPLLAGTDTQYF.